This T cell receptor beta chain came from a study of T cells after posttransplantation cyclophosphamide. Study results and caveats: Later blood repertoires were often dominated by clones from the donor CD8+ memory compartment.

Some clones are missing from TCRdb's copy, which holds only in-frame ones; the method was immunoSEQ multiplex PCR. This repertoire shows about 9,200 clones, 98% found once; its top ten account for about 0.25%. Worth noting for this clone: Antigen: not known.

The sequence came from a man aged 50 to 59 in good health, CMV-negative, and a related stem cell transplant donor. The specimen was naive CD8+ T cells sorted from PBMCs.

DNA of the CDR3: TGTGCCAGCAGCCGCGGGGCTAGCGGGGAGTATGAGCAGTTCTTC. Residues: CASSRGASGEYEQFF. The J gene is TRBJ2-1, the V gene TRBV11-2; 9 bases fit TRBD2. With 5 bases clipped from V and 8 bases from J, the junction kept 10 bases outside the gene matches. CDR1 is SGHAT and CDR2 is FQNNGV in the germline V gene. This CDR3 has 15 amino acids. The whole variable domain, remainder taken from reference TRBV11-2 and TRBJ2-1, is EAGVAQSPRYKIIEKRQSVAFWCNPISGHATLYWYQQILGQGPKLLIQFQNNGVVDDSQLPKDRFSAERLKGVDSTLKIQPAKLEDSAVYLCASSRGASGEYEQFFGPGTRLTVL.